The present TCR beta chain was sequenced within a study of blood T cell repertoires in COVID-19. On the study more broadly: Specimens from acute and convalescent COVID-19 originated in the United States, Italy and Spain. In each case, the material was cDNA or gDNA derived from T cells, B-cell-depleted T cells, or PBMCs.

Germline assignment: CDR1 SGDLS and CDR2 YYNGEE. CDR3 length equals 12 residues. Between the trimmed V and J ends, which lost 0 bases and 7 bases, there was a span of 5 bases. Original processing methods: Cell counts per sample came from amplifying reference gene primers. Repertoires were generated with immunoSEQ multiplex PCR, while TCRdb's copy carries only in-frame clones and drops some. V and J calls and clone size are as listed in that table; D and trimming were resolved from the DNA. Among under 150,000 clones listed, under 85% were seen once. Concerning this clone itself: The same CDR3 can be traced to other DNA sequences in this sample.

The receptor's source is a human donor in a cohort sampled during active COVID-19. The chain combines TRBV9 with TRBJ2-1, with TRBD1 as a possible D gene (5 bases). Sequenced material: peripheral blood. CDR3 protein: CASSVAGNEQFF. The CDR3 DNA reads TGTGCCAGCAGCGTAGCAGGGAATGAGCAGTTCTTC.